These 16 T cell receptor beta chains share one sample of origin, sequenced in a study of blood T cell repertoires in COVID-19. Profiled with immunoSEQ multiplex PCR; TCRdb holds only in-frame clones, not every one. Here the sample spans 190,000 or so clones, roughly 88% being singletons. Sample: peripheral blood. The source is a woman over 75 with acute or convalescent COVID-19.

This chain joins TRBV10-3 and TRBJ1-2; TRBD1 aligns across 8 bases. Germline CDR1 is ENHRY and CDR2 is SYGVKD. V dropped 5 bases and J dropped 4; count of bases not matched to a gene: 9. The CDR3 totals 15 residues. The CDR3 sequence: CAISRSTGAPYGYTF. CDR3 DNA: TGTGCCATCAGTAGATCGACAGGGGCCCCCTATGGCTACACCTTC.

The chain carries TRBV29-1 and TRBJ2-1; 9 bases are shared with TRBD2. Per the germline V gene, CDR1 is SQVTM and CDR2 is ANQGSEA. Unmatched junction bases numbered 6, after V lost 2 bases and J lost 7 bases. The CDR3 totals 14 residues. CDR3 DNA sequence: TGCAGCGTTGAACTGGGGACTAGCCATAATGAGCAGTTCTTC. Translation gives CSVELGTSHNEQFF.

On this clone itself: Other nucleotide sequences in the sample specify the same CDR3. The chain recombines TRBV18 with TRBJ2-3; D remains ambiguous. V dropped 6 bases and J dropped 0 bases, with 4 bases sitting between them. The germline gives CDR1 KGHSH, CDR2 LQKENI. The CDR3 runs to 12 residues. This CDR3 reads CASSPSTDTQYF. In nucleotides, the CDR3 is TGTGCCAGCTCCCCTAGCACAGATACGCAGTATTTT.

The genes are TRBV3-1 (or the pseudogene TRBV3-2) and TRBJ1-6; D perhaps matches TRBD1 (5 bases). Germline V gene lookup returns CDR1 LGHDT and CDR2 YNNKEL (reference sequence). CDR3 length: 17 amino acids. V lost 6 bases, J lost 0 bases, and 15 bases lay in between. DNA of the CDR3: TGTGCCAGCAGTTCTCGACAGTTAAGCTCCTATAATTCACCCCTCCACTTT. Protein sequence: CASSSRQLSSYNSPLHF.

This chain links TRBV3-1 (or the pseudogene TRBV3-2) with TRBJ2-3; 9 bases align to TRBD2. Trimming cost V 5 bases and J 1 base; bases outside gene matches: 4. Germline V CDR1 and CDR2: LGHDT, YNNKEL (reference sequence). CDR3 length equals 15 residues. In nucleotides, the CDR3 is TGTGCCAGCAGCTCCCGGACTAGCGGCACAGATACGCAGTATTTT. Its translation is CASSSRTSGTDTQYF.

The genes are TRBV7-8 and TRBJ2-3, with a possible D match to TRBD2 (5 bases). V was shortened by 3 bases and J by 2 bases, with 6 bases between the two germline ends. The CDR3 has 13 amino acids. CDR1 SGHVS and CDR2 FQNEAQ come from the germline V gene. The CDR3 reads CASSFGNTDTQYF. The CDR3 region has the DNA TGTGCCAGCAGCTTCGGGAACACAGATACGCAGTATTTT.

This rearrangement joins TRBV5-6 to TRBJ1-2; 10 nucleotides match TRBD1. Trimming removed 3 bases from V and 2 bases from J; junction bases left unmatched: 7. CDR3 length: 16 residues. In germline, CDR1 is SGHDT, CDR2 YYEEEE. DNA of the CDR3: TGTGCCAGCAGCTCGGACAGGGGGTGGGGAAACTATGGCTACACCTTC. This encodes CASSSDRGWGNYGYTF.

This clone appeared a single time. The J gene is TRBJ1-2, the V gene TRBV7-9; D ambiguous. In germline, CDR1 is SEHNR, CDR2 FQNEAQ (reference sequence). The V end lost 5 bases, the J end lost 2 bases, and 12 bases lay between the germline ends. The CDR3 contains 14 residues. This chain's CDR3 is CASSHPQPNYGYTF. For the CDR3, the DNA is TGTGCCAGCAGCCACCCACAGCCCAACTATGGCTACACCTTC.

The V call is TRBV14, the J call TRBJ1-3; tentative D call: TRBD1 (5 bases). Germline CDR1 and CDR2: SGHDN and FVKESK. The CDR3 consists of 14 residues. Deletions cut 4 bases from V and 8 bases from J, with 15 bases between. CDR3 amino acids: CASSPRRGGDTIYF. CDR3 DNA: TGTGCCAGCAGCCCGCGTAGGGGTGGGGACACCATATATTTT.

V is TRBV7-9 and J is TRBJ1-1, with no clear D. The CDR3 is 15 residues long. Deletions cut 1 base from V and 0 bases from J, with 9 bases between. From germline, CDR1 is SEHNR and CDR2 FQNEAQ (reference sequence). CDR3 loop: CASSLEWSVNTEAFF. In nucleotides, the CDR3 is TGTGCCAGCAGCTTAGAGTGGTCAGTGAACACTGAAGCTTTCTTT.

The V and J genes are TRBV12-3 or TRBV12-4 and TRBJ2-4; no definite D call. CDR3 length: 13 amino acids. V dropped 3 bases and J dropped 5 bases, with 8 bases sitting between them. The DNA for the CDR3 is TGTGCCAGCAGTTTCGGCGGAGAAAACATTCAGTACTTC. Amino acids: CASSFGGENIQYF.

The V gene is TRBV2, the J gene TRBJ1-6; tentative D call: TRBD1 (5 bases). The CDR3 is 12 amino acids. The germline V gene encodes CDR1 SNHLY and CDR2 FYNNEI. Between the trimmed V and J ends, which lost 6 bases and 7 bases, there was a span of 7 bases. As DNA, the CDR3 is TGTGCCAGCAGGGCAGGGAATTCACCCCTCCACTTT. Amino acids: CASRAGNSPLHF. Supplemented by reference TRBV2 and TRBJ1-6, the full variable domain reads EPEVTQTPSHQVTQMGQEVILRCVPISNHLYFYWYRQILGQKVEFLVSFYNNEISEKSEIFDDQFSVERPDGSNFTLKIRSTKLEDSAMYFCASRAGNSPLHFGNGTRLTVT.

The V gene is TRBV6-2 or TRBV6-3, the J gene TRBJ2-5, with a weak D call TRBD1 (6 bases). Germline lookup yields CDR1 MNHEY and CDR2 SVGEGT. This CDR3 is built from 13 residues. Trimming took 5 bases from V and 4 from J, leaving 11 bases between them. CDR3 DNA: TGTGCCAGCAGTAGAGGACAGTCAGAGACCCAGTACTTC. This gives the protein CASSRGQSETQYF.

This chain links TRBV12-5 with TRBJ2-1; 15 bases fit TRBD2. The germline V gene has CDR1 LGHNT and CDR2 FRNRAP. V was clipped by 3 bases and J by 12 bases; unmatched bases: 6. The CDR3 runs to 15 residues. In DNA, the CDR3 is TGTGCTAGTGGTTTAGGGACTAGCGGGGGGTCATCGCAGTTCTTC. This gives the protein CASGLGTSGGSSQFF.

This clone was detected once. One junction end disagrees with the germline gene, perhaps due to a read error. The chain combines TRBV7-2 with TRBJ1-2, with D hard to call. Germline V gives CDR1 SGHTA, CDR2 FQGNSA. This CDR3 spans 15 amino acids. CDR3 sequence: CASSKIPPLNYGYAF. The CDR3 DNA follows: TGTGCCAGCAGCAAAATTCCTCCATTGAACTATGGCTACGCCTTC.

V is TRBV6-5 and J is TRBJ1-2, with unresolved D. Germline V gene data show CDR1 as MNHEY and CDR2 as SVGAGI. Trimming removed 1 base from V and 7 bases from J, with 7 bases in between. The CDR3 covers 12 residues. Written as DNA, the CDR3 is TGTGCCAGCAGTTACTGGCCAGGTGGCTACACCTTC. It yields the protein CASSYWPGGYTF.